This is a list of T cell receptor beta chains from one sample in a study of shared clonotypes between healthy human individuals. Only in-frame clones appear in the TCRdb table, and some are missing; sequencing was by immunoSEQ multiplex PCR. The sample lists hundreds of thousands of clones; around 86% were seen once. The material sequenced was memory CD8+ T cells sorted from blood. These TCRs come from a man aged 18 to 30 in good health. Each CDR3 is given with its conserved first and last residue. Fields, in order: CDR3 DNA, CDR3 protein, J gene, V gene, D gene, clone size, CDR3 length. The D gene is left open where the match is weak. The size field is filled for only some rows; it gives once, few, many or a size class.

CDR3 DNA: TGCGCCAGCAGCCAAAGCGGCAGCGGGGGGACCCCCTACGAGCAGTACTTC
CDR3 protein: CASSQSGSGGTPYEQYF
J gene: TRBJ2-7
V gene: TRBV4-1
D gene: TRBD2
clone size: medium-sized
CDR3 length: 17

CDR3 DNA: TGTGCCAGCAGCCATCTCGGGACTAATTACAATGAGCAGTTCTTC
CDR3 protein: CASSHLGTNYNEQFF
J gene: TRBJ2-1
V gene: TRBV13
D gene: TRBD2
clone size: -
CDR3 length: 15

CDR3 DNA: TGTGCCAGCAGTTACTCATCGACTGAAGCTTTCTTT
CDR3 protein: CASSYSSTEAFF
J gene: TRBJ1-1
V gene: TRBV6-6
D gene: -
clone size: -
CDR3 length: 12

CDR3 DNA: TGCGCCAGCAGTGAAACAGGGTCCGGGAACACCATATATTTT
CDR3 protein: CASSETGSGNTIYF
J gene: TRBJ1-3
V gene: TRBV10-2
D gene: -
clone size: -
CDR3 length: 14

CDR3 DNA: TGTGCCAGCAGCTTAGAAGAGGGGGCGCATGGAAACACCATATATTTT
CDR3 protein: CASSLEEGAHGNTIYF
J gene: TRBJ1-3
V gene: TRBV7-8
D gene: TRBD1
clone size: -
CDR3 length: 16

CDR3 DNA: TGTGCCAGCACGTGGGACACCACCTACGAGCAGTACTTC
CDR3 protein: CASTWDTTYEQYF
J gene: TRBJ2-7
V gene: TRBV11-2
D gene: -
clone size: -
CDR3 length: 13

CDR3 DNA: TGCGCCAGCAGACCTTCCGACTGGGACAAGCAGTTCTTC
CDR3 protein: CASRPSDWDKQFF
J gene: TRBJ2-1
V gene: TRBV5-1
D gene: -
clone size: few
CDR3 length: 13

CDR3 DNA: TGTGCCAGCAGCTTATCCTTGGGAGATACGCAGTATTTT
CDR3 protein: CASSLSLGDTQYF
J gene: TRBJ2-3
V gene: TRBV11-2
D gene: -
clone size: -
CDR3 length: 13

CDR3 DNA: TGCGCCAGCAGCCTGCGGCGAGTTTATGCGGTCTACGAGCAGTACTTC
CDR3 protein: CASSLRRVYAVYEQYF
J gene: TRBJ2-7
V gene: TRBV4-1
D gene: -
clone size: -
CDR3 length: 16

CDR3 DNA: TGTGCCAGCAGTTACTCAGGTTCGCCCTCCTACAATGAGCAGTTCTTC
CDR3 protein: CASSYSGSPSYNEQFF
J gene: TRBJ2-1
V gene: TRBV6-6
D gene: -
clone size: -
CDR3 length: 16

CDR3 DNA: TGTGCCATCAGTGAGTCGGGTAACACCGGGGAGCTGTTTTTT
CDR3 protein: CAISESGNTGELFF
J gene: TRBJ2-2
V gene: TRBV10-3
D gene: -
clone size: -
CDR3 length: 14

CDR3 DNA: TGTGCCTGGAGTGTAGGTGAAAAACTGTTTTTT
CDR3 protein: CAWSVGEKLFF
J gene: TRBJ1-4
V gene: TRBV30
D gene: -
clone size: few
CDR3 length: 11

CDR3 DNA: TGTGCCAGTAACCCTGGGGATGATGAGCAGTTCTTC
CDR3 protein: CASNPGDDEQFF
J gene: TRBJ2-1
V gene: TRBV19
D gene: -
clone size: -
CDR3 length: 12

CDR3 DNA: TGTGCTAGCAGCTTAGGACAGCAGGGGGAGCAGTACTTC
CDR3 protein: CASSLGQQGEQYF
J gene: TRBJ2-7
V gene: TRBV7-7
D gene: -
clone size: -
CDR3 length: 13

CDR3 DNA: TGTGCCAGCAGTGCCAGTTACAATGAGCAGTTCTTC
CDR3 protein: CASSASYNEQFF
J gene: TRBJ2-1
V gene: TRBV6-5
D gene: -
clone size: -
CDR3 length: 12

CDR3 DNA: TGTGCCAGCAGTAGGGACTTAGATACGCAGTATTTT
CDR3 protein: CASSRDLDTQYF
J gene: TRBJ2-3
V gene: TRBV2
D gene: -
clone size: -
CDR3 length: 12

CDR3 DNA: TGTGCCAGCAGCTTGCTCACAGGGGGTGAAGCTTTCTTT
CDR3 protein: CASSLLTGGEAFF
J gene: TRBJ1-1
V gene: TRBV5-6
D gene: TRBD1
clone size: -
CDR3 length: 13

CDR3 DNA: TGTGCCAGCAGCGCCCTGGGACAGCCCTATGGCTACACCTTC
CDR3 protein: CASSALGQPYGYTF
J gene: TRBJ1-2
V gene: TRBV9
D gene: TRBD1
clone size: -
CDR3 length: 14

CDR3 DNA: TGTGCCAGCAGCTTCCCCCGGGGGAGCTCCTACGAGCAGTACTTC
CDR3 protein: CASSFPRGSSYEQYF
J gene: TRBJ2-7
V gene: TRBV7-8
D gene: -
clone size: -
CDR3 length: 15

CDR3 DNA: TGTGCCAGCAGTAGACGGCGCCCAGTGCCCCTCCACTTT
CDR3 protein: CASSRRRPVPLHF
J gene: TRBJ1-6
V gene: TRBV6-5
D gene: -
clone size: -
CDR3 length: 13

CDR3 DNA: TGCGCCAGCAGCCACCCGGGCCACGAGCAGTACTTC
CDR3 protein: CASSHPGHEQYF
J gene: TRBJ2-7
V gene: TRBV4-1
D gene: -
clone size: -
CDR3 length: 12

CDR3 DNA: TGCGCCAGCAGCCTTTGGACGGATTACTATGGCTACACCTTC
CDR3 protein: CASSLWTDYYGYTF
J gene: TRBJ1-2
V gene: TRBV4-1
D gene: -
clone size: -
CDR3 length: 14

CDR3 DNA: TGTGCCAGCAGTCTGGCCCCATCCTACGAGCAGTACTTC
CDR3 protein: CASSLAPSYEQYF
J gene: TRBJ2-7
V gene: TRBV9
D gene: -
clone size: -
CDR3 length: 13

CDR3 DNA: TGTGCCAGCAGCTTAGCTTCGCGGTTGAACACTGAAGCTTTCTTT
CDR3 protein: CASSLASRLNTEAFF
J gene: TRBJ1-1
V gene: TRBV7-2
D gene: -
clone size: -
CDR3 length: 15

CDR3 DNA: TGTGCCAGCAGCGGCGGGTTCTTCTACGAGCAGTACTTC
CDR3 protein: CASSGGFFYEQYF
J gene: TRBJ2-7
V gene: TRBV7-9
D gene: -
clone size: -
CDR3 length: 13

CDR3 DNA: TGCGCCCACAATCTGGGACACTTCACAGATACGCAGTATTTT
CDR3 protein: CAHNLGHFTDTQYF
J gene: TRBJ2-3
V gene: TRBV4-3
D gene: -
clone size: -
CDR3 length: 14

CDR3 DNA: TGTGCCAGCAGCTTAGGTCCGGGCCGCAAGAGATCTGAAAAACTGTTTTTT
CDR3 protein: CASSLGPGRKRSEKLFF
J gene: TRBJ1-4
V gene: TRBV7-2
D gene: -
clone size: -
CDR3 length: 17

CDR3 DNA: TGTGCCTGGAGCGGCAGCGAGTGGGACCTCCGTTCGGCCCTCCACTTT
CDR3 protein: CAWSGSEWDLRSALHF
J gene: TRBJ1-6
V gene: TRBV30
D gene: -
clone size: -
CDR3 length: 16

CDR3 DNA: TGTGCCAGCAGTTATTGGACAGGCTATGGCTACACCTTC
CDR3 protein: CASSYWTGYGYTF
J gene: TRBJ1-2
V gene: TRBV6-5
D gene: TRBD1
clone size: -
CDR3 length: 13

CDR3 DNA: TGTGCCAGCAGCACCGGGGTCCTCTATGGCTACACCTTC
CDR3 protein: CASSTGVLYGYTF
J gene: TRBJ1-2
V gene: TRBV7-2
D gene: -
clone size: -
CDR3 length: 13

CDR3 DNA: TGTGCCAGCAGCCCCGGACAGGGGGCCTACGAGCAGTACTTC
CDR3 protein: CASSPGQGAYEQYF
J gene: TRBJ2-7
V gene: TRBV13
D gene: TRBD1
clone size: few
CDR3 length: 14

CDR3 DNA: TGTGCCAGCAGCTTAATAGGGAGGACAGGGGCCGAGACCCAGTACTTC
CDR3 protein: CASSLIGRTGAETQYF
J gene: TRBJ2-5
V gene: TRBV7-9
D gene: TRBD1
clone size: -
CDR3 length: 16

CDR3 DNA: TGTGCCAGCAGTTCCAAAGATCACGGGTTATCGCAGCCCCAGCATTTT
CDR3 protein: CASSSKDHGLSQPQHF
J gene: TRBJ1-5
V gene: TRBV6-6
D gene: -
clone size: -
CDR3 length: 16

CDR3 DNA: TGTGCCAGCAGCGCTCGGGGGGGGCTCGTCAATGAGCAGTTCTTC
CDR3 protein: CASSARGGLVNEQFF
J gene: TRBJ2-1
V gene: TRBV5-4
D gene: TRBD2
clone size: -
CDR3 length: 15

CDR3 DNA: TGTGCCAGCAGCCCTAGGGGACTCCGCACAGATACGCAGTATTTT
CDR3 protein: CASSPRGLRTDTQYF
J gene: TRBJ2-3
V gene: TRBV11-3
D gene: -
clone size: -
CDR3 length: 15

CDR3 DNA: TGTGCCAGCAGTTACTCTGGGGGGGGGTACGAGCAGTACTTC
CDR3 protein: CASSYSGGGYEQYF
J gene: TRBJ2-7
V gene: TRBV6-6
D gene: TRBD2
clone size: -
CDR3 length: 14

CDR3 DNA: TGTGCCAGCAGCGTCGGCGGCGACACTGAAGCTTTCTTT
CDR3 protein: CASSVGGDTEAFF
J gene: TRBJ1-1
V gene: TRBV9
D gene: -
clone size: -
CDR3 length: 13

CDR3 DNA: TGCGCCAGCAGCCAAGTAGCGAGGTCCCCCCAGCATTTT
CDR3 protein: CASSQVARSPQHF
J gene: TRBJ1-5
V gene: TRBV4-3
D gene: -
clone size: -
CDR3 length: 13

CDR3 DNA: TGTGCCAGCAGTTTATGGGCAGGGGGAGGTCAGCCCCAGCATTTT
CDR3 protein: CASSLWAGGGQPQHF
J gene: TRBJ1-5
V gene: TRBV28
D gene: TRBD1
clone size: -
CDR3 length: 15

CDR3 DNA: TGTGCCAGCAGCTCCGACAGGGAGGAGACCCAGTACTTC
CDR3 protein: CASSSDREETQYF
J gene: TRBJ2-5
V gene: TRBV5-6
D gene: TRBD1
clone size: -
CDR3 length: 13

CDR3 DNA: TGTGCCAGCAGCCAGGGGACCAGATCCTACGAGCAGTACTTC
CDR3 protein: CASSQGTRSYEQYF
J gene: TRBJ2-7
V gene: TRBV9
D gene: -
clone size: -
CDR3 length: 14

CDR3 DNA: TGCGCCAGCAGCCAAGATAGGCTAGCGGGAGGTGGTCACAATGAGCAGTTCTTC
CDR3 protein: CASSQDRLAGGGHNEQFF
J gene: TRBJ2-1
V gene: TRBV4-3
D gene: TRBD2
clone size: -
CDR3 length: 18

CDR3 DNA: TGTGCCAGCAGTTGGGGGGAGAACACCGGGGAGCTGTTTTTT
CDR3 protein: CASSWGENTGELFF
J gene: TRBJ2-2
V gene: TRBV28
D gene: -
clone size: -
CDR3 length: 14

CDR3 DNA: TGTGCCAGCAGCTTAGAGGGCGGGGGAACTGAAGCTTTCTTT
CDR3 protein: CASSLEGGGTEAFF
J gene: TRBJ1-1
V gene: TRBV13
D gene: -
clone size: few
CDR3 length: 14

CDR3 DNA: TGTGCCAGCAGCTGGGACAGGGGATCCTACGAGCAGTACTTC
CDR3 protein: CASSWDRGSYEQYF
J gene: TRBJ2-7
V gene: TRBV6-6
D gene: TRBD1
clone size: -
CDR3 length: 14

CDR3 DNA: TGCGCCAGCAGCCAAGACGGACTCTACAATGAGCAGTTCTTC
CDR3 protein: CASSQDGLYNEQFF
J gene: TRBJ2-1
V gene: TRBV4-1
D gene: -
clone size: -
CDR3 length: 14

CDR3 DNA: TGCGCCAGCAGCTTGTTTGGTCGGGAGGGCCAAGATACGCAGTATTTT
CDR3 protein: CASSLFGREGQDTQYF
J gene: TRBJ2-3
V gene: TRBV5-1
D gene: TRBD2
clone size: -
CDR3 length: 16

CDR3 DNA: TGTGCCAGCAGCTTAGATGTCAACCAACCCTACGAGCAGTACTTC
CDR3 protein: CASSLDVNQPYEQYF
J gene: TRBJ2-7
V gene: TRBV7-3
D gene: -
clone size: -
CDR3 length: 15

CDR3 DNA: TGTGCCAGCACCGAGGGTGGGGAATTAAACACTGAAGCTTTCTTT
CDR3 protein: CASTEGGELNTEAFF
J gene: TRBJ1-1
V gene: TRBV6-5
D gene: -
clone size: -
CDR3 length: 15

CDR3 DNA: TGCGCCAGCGGGGACGGGCTAGCGGGCAATGAGCAGTTCTTC
CDR3 protein: CASGDGLAGNEQFF
J gene: TRBJ2-1
V gene: TRBV5-1
D gene: TRBD2
clone size: -
CDR3 length: 14

CDR3 DNA: TGTGCCAGCAGCTTGGGGAGTAATTCACCCCTCCACTTT
CDR3 protein: CASSLGSNSPLHF
J gene: TRBJ1-6
V gene: TRBV5-6
D gene: -
clone size: -
CDR3 length: 13

CDR3 DNA: TGTGCCAGCAGTGAATCCCCATTAGACTACGAGCAGTACTTC
CDR3 protein: CASSESPLDYEQYF
J gene: TRBJ2-7
V gene: TRBV6-1
D gene: -
clone size: -
CDR3 length: 14

CDR3 DNA: TGTGCCAGCAGCTTGGATGAGGGGTTTTTGGATACGCAGTATTTT
CDR3 protein: CASSLDEGFLDTQYF
J gene: TRBJ2-3
V gene: TRBV5-6
D gene: -
clone size: -
CDR3 length: 15

CDR3 DNA: TGTGCCTGGACCCGATCGTACCAAGAGACCCAGTACTTC
CDR3 protein: CAWTRSYQETQYF
J gene: TRBJ2-5
V gene: TRBV30
D gene: -
clone size: once
CDR3 length: 13

CDR3 DNA: TGTGCCAGCAGCCAGGGACTAGCGGGCCCGGGAAACATTCAGTACTTC
CDR3 protein: CASSQGLAGPGNIQYF
J gene: TRBJ2-4
V gene: TRBV5-5
D gene: TRBD2
clone size: few
CDR3 length: 16

CDR3 DNA: TGTGCCAGCAGCCCGAGCGGGGGGAGCTCCTACAATGAGCAGTTCTTC
CDR3 protein: CASSPSGGSSYNEQFF
J gene: TRBJ2-1
V gene: TRBV9
D gene: TRBD2
clone size: few
CDR3 length: 16

CDR3 DNA: TGTGCCAGCAGCGTAGGGGGGGTCTCCTACGAGCAGTACTTC
CDR3 protein: CASSVGGVSYEQYF
J gene: TRBJ2-7
V gene: TRBV9
D gene: -
clone size: -
CDR3 length: 14

CDR3 DNA: TGTGCCAGCAGGGTCAGCGGGTCCAATGAGCAGTTCTTC
CDR3 protein: CASRVSGSNEQFF
J gene: TRBJ2-1
V gene: TRBV25-1
D gene: -
clone size: -
CDR3 length: 13